This entry describes one TCR beta chain. Its matching antigen is unknown. CDR3 size: 14 residues. Trimming pared 0 bases from V and 0 bases from J, leaving 6 bases between. Germline assignment: CDR1 SGDLS and CDR2 YYNGEE. This entry is derived from a study of OX40 agonist ivuxolimab in advanced cancers. Study context: Males comprised approximately 81% of the group, whose mean age was approximately 60 years (range roughly 23 to 90). Partial responses occurred in Three dose-escalation patients, one with hepatocellular carcinoma and two with cutaneous melanoma.

Study-level results: Doses of 0.1 to 3.0 mg/kg were accompanied by clonal expansion of CD4+ and CD8+ blood T cells by week 6.

Profiling relied on immunoSEQ multiplex PCR, and the TCRdb table lists in-frame clones only, not all of them. In the table there are roughly 16,000 clones, less than 90% of which are singletons. The rearrangement uses TRBV9 and TRBJ1-1, with D hard to call. The material was CD4+ or CD8+ T cells sorted from blood, obtained in a trial of the OX40 agonist ivuxolimab. The clonotype comes from an adult with an advanced solid tumor such as melanoma, head and neck, liver or kidney cancer. The CDR3 DNA follows: TGTGCCAGCAGCGTAGTTGAGGTGAACACTGAAGCTTTCTTT. Translating it yields CASSVVEVNTEAFF.